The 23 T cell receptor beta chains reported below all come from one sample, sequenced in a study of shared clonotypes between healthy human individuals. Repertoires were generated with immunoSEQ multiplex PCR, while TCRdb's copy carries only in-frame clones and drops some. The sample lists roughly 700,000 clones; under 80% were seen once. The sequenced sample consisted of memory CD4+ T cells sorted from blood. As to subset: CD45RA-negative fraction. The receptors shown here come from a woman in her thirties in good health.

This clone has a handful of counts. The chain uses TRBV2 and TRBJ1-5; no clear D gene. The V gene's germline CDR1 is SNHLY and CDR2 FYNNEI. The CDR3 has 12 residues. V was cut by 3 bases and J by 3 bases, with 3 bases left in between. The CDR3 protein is CASSDPNQPQHF. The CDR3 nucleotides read TGTGCCAGCAGTGATCCCAATCAGCCCCAGCATTTT.

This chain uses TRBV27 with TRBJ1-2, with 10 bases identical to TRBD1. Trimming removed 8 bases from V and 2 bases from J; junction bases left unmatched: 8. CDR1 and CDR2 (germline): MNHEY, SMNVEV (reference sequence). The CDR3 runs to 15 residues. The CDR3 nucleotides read TGTGCCAGCGCATCTGGGGGACAGGGGAACTATGGCTACACCTTC. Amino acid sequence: CASASGGQGNYGYTF.

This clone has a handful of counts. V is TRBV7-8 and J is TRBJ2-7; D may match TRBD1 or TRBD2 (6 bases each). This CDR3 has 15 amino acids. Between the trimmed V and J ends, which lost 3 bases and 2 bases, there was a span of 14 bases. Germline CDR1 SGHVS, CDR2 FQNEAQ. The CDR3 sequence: CASSLGARGPYEQYF. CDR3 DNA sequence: TGTGCCAGCAGCTTGGGGGCGCGGGGCCCCTACGAGCAGTACTTC. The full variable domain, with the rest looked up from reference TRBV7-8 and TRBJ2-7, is GAGVSQSPRYKVAKRGQDVALRCDPISGHVSLFWYQQALGQGPEFLTYFQNEAQLDKSGLPSDRFFAERPEGSVSTLKIQRTQQEDSAVYLCASSLGARGPYEQYFGPGTRLTVT.

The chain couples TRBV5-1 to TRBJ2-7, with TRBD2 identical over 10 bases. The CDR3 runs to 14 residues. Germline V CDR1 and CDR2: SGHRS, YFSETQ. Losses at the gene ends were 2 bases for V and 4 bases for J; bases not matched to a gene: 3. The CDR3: CASSFGTSAYEQYF. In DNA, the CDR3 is TGCGCCAGCAGCTTCGGGACTAGCGCTTACGAGCAGTACTTC.

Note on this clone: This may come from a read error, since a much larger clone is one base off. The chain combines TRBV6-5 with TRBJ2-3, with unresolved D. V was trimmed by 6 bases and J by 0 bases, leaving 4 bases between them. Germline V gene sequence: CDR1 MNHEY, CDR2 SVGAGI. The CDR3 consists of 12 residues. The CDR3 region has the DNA TGTGCCAGCAGGGCTAGCACAGATACGCAGTATTTT. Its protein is CASRASTDTQYF.

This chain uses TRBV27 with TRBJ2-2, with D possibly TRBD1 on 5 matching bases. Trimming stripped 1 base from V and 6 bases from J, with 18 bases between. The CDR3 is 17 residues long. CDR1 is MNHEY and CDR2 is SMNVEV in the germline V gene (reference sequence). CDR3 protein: CASSLYPPSGFAGELFF. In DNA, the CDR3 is TGTGCCAGCAGTTTATATCCCCCCTCAGGGTTCGCCGGGGAGCTGTTTTTT.

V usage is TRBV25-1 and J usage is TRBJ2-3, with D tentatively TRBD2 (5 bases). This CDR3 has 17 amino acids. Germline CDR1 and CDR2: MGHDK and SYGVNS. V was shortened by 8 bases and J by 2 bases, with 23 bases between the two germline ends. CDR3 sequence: CASSPPGNSNTTDTQYF. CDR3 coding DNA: TGTGCCAGCTCCCCCCCCGGGAACTCTAATACCACAGATACGCAGTATTTT.

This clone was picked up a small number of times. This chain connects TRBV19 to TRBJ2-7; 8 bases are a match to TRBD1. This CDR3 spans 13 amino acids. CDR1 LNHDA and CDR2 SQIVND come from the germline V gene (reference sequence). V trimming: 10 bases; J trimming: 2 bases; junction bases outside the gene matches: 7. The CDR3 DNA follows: TGTGCCATTAGAAGGACAGGGACCTACGAGCAGTACTTC. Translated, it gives CAIRRTGTYEQYF.

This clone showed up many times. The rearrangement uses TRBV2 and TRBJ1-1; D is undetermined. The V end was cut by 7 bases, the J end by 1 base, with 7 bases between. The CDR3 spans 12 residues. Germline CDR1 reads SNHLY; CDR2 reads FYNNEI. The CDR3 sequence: CASKPENTEAFF. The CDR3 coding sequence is TGTGCCAGCAAGCCGGAGAACACTGAAGCTTTCTTT.

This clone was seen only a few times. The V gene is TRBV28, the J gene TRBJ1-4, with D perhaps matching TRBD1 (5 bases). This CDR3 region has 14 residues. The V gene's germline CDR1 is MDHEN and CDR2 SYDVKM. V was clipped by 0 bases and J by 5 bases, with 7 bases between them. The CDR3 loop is CASSLWQGNEKLFF. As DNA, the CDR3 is TGTGCCAGCAGTTTATGGCAGGGCAATGAAAAACTGTTTTTT.

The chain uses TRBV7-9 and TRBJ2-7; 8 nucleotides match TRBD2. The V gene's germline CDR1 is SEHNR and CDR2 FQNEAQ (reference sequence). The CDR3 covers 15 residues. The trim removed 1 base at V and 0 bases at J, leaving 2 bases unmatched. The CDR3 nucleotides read TGTGCCAGCAGCTTAGTAGCGGGAAGCTCCTACGAGCAGTACTTC. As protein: CASSLVAGSSYEQYF.

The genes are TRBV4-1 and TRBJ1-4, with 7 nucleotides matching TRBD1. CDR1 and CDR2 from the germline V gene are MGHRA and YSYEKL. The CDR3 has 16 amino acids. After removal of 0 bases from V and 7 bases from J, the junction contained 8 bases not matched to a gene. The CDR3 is CASSQDGRGRGEKLFF. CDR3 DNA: TGCGCCAGCAGCCAAGATGGTAGGGGGCGTGGTGAAAAACTGTTTTTT.

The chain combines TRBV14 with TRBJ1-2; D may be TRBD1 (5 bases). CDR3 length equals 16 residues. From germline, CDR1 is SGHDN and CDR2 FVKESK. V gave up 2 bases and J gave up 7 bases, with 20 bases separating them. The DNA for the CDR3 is TGTGCCAGCAGCCAAAGGATACCAGGGATTAACGGTGGCTACACCTTC. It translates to CASSQRIPGINGGYTF.

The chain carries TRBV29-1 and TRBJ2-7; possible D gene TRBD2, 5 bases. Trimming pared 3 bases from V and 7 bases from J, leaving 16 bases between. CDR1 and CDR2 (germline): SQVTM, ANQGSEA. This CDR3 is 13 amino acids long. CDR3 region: CSVEPEAGMEQYF. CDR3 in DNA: TGCAGCGTTGAGCCGGAGGCAGGTATGGAGCAGTACTTC.

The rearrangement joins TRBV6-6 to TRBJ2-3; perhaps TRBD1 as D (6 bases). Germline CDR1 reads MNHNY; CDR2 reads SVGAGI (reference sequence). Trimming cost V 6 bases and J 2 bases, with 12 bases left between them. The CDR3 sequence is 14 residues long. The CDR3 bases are TGTGCCAGCAGATCGGACAGAGACACAGATACGCAGTATTTT. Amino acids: CASRSDRDTDTQYF.

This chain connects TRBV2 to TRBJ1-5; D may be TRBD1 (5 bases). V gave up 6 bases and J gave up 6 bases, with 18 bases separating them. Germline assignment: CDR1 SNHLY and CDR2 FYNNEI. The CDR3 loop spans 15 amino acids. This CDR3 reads CASSRRGGFGQPQHF. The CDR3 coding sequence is TGTGCCAGCAGCCGAAGGGGAGGGTTTGGTCAGCCCCAGCATTTT.

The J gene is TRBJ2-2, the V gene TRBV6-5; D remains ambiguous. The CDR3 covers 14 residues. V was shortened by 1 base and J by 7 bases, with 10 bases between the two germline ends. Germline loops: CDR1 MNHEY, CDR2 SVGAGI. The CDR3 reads CASSYLPEIGELFF. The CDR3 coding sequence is TGTGCCAGCAGTTACTTACCGGAGATCGGGGAGCTGTTTTTT.

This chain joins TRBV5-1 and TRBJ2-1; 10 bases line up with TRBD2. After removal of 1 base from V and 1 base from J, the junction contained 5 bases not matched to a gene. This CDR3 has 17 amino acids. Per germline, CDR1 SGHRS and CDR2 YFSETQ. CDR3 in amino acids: CASSLWGTSESYNEQFF. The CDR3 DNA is TGCGCCAGCAGCTTGTGGGGGACTAGCGAATCCTACAATGAGCAGTTCTTC.

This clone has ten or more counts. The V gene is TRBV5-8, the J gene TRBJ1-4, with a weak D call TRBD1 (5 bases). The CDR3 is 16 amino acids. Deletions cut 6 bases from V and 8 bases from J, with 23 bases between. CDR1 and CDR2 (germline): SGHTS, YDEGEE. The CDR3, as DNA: TGTGCCAGCACCCCATTTCGGGGACGGGCCCGGGAAAAACTGTTTTTT. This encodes CASTPFRGRAREKLFF.

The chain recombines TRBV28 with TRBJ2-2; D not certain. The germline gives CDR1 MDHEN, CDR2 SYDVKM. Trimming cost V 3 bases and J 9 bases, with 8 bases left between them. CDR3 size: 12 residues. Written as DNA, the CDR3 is TGTGCCAGCAGTTTGGCCCACCGGGAGCTGTTTTTT. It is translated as CASSLAHRELFF.

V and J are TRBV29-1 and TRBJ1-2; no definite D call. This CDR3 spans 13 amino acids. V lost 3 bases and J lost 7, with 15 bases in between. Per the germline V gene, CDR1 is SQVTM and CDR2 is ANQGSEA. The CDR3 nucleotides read TGCAGCGTTGAGGCAGTGACTTGGAGTGGCTACACCTTC. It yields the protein CSVEAVTWSGYTF. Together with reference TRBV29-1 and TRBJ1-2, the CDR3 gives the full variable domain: SAVISQKPSRDICQRGTSLTIQCQVDSQVTMMFWYRQQPGQSLTLIATANQGSEATYESGFVIDKFPISRPNLTFSTLTVSNMSPEDSSIYLCSVEAVTWSGYTFGSGTRLTVV.

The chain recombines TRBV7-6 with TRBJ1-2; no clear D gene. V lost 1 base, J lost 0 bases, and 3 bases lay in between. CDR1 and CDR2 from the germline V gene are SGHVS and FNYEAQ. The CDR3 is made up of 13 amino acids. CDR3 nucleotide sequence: TGTGCCAGCAGCTTAGAAGCTAACTATGGCTACACCTTC. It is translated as CASSLEANYGYTF.

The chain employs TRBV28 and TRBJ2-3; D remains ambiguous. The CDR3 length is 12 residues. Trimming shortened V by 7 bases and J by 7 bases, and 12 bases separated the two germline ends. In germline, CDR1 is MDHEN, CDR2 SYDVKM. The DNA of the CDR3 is TGTGCCAGCACAAGCACCCGTTATACGCAGTATTTT. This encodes CASTSTRYTQYF.